A selection of T cell receptor beta chains follows, all from one sample in a study of cytomegalovirus exposure and HLA in healthy donors. Assay used: immunoSEQ multiplex PCR; TCRdb lists only in-frame clones, some missing. The data hold 100,000 to 150,000 clones, with approximately 15% observed a single time. The sample was PBMCs. The receptor set was obtained from a young woman in good health and CMV-seronegative. Each CDR3 is given with its conserved first and last residue. Fields, in order: clone size, V gene, J gene, D gene, CDR3 DNA, CDR3 protein. D genes are given only for firm matches. Size values are once, few and many counts, or a class for expanded clones, and some rows have none.

few	TRBV7-9	TRBJ2-5	NA	TGTGCCAGCAGCTCCGTGGAGACCCAGTACTTC	CASSSVETQYF
NA	TRBV6-5	TRBJ1-3	NA	TGTGCCAGCAGTTACGACAGGACTGGAAACACCATATATTTT	CASSYDRTGNTIYF
NA	TRBV10-3	TRBJ2-3	NA	TGTGCCATCAGTGAGTCGACCGAGGGAGCAGATACGCAGTATTTT	CAISESTEGADTQYF
few	TRBV29-1	TRBJ2-5	NA	TGCAGCGTGGGGCCCGTTACAGGGGACTTTAGAGAGACCCAGTACTTC	CSVGPVTGDFRETQYF
NA	TRBV5-1	TRBJ1-2	TRBD1	TGCGCCAGCAGCTTGGACACAGGGGATTGCTACACCTTC	CASSLDTGDCYTF
NA	TRBV7-9	TRBJ2-7	TRBD2	TGTGCCAGCAGCTTAGGTTTCCAGCGGGGGGGCTACGAGCAGTACTTC	CASSLGFQRGGYEQYF
NA	TRBV7-8	TRBJ1-5	TRBD1	TGTGCCAGCAGCATAGACAGGGGTGCCTATCAGCCCCAGCATTTT	CASSIDRGAYQPQHF
once	TRBV28	TRBJ2-7	NA	TGTGCCAGCCATCGGGGCCAGGGGGAGCAGTACTTC	CASHRGQGEQYF
NA	TRBV27	TRBJ1-6	NA	TGTGCCAGCAGTTTATTTTCTCCCAATTCACCCCTCCACTTT	CASSLFSPNSPLHF
NA	TRBV7-9	TRBJ2-7	TRBD1	TGTGCCAGCAGCTTAGGACCGGGACAGGGAGGCGAGCAGTACTTC	CASSLGPGQGGEQYF
NA	TRBV7-6	TRBJ2-1	TRBD1	TGTGCCAGCAGCTTAGAGGACAGGGGATCGCGTAATGAGCAGTTCTTC	CASSLEDRGSRNEQFF
NA	TRBV25-1	TRBJ2-3	TRBD1	TGTGCCAGCAGTGGGGGACAGAGCACAGATACGCAGTATTTT	CASSGGQSTDTQYF
NA	TRBV6-5	TRBJ1-6	TRBD1	TGTGCCAGCAGTTACGGCAGGGGGCGAAGGTCACCCCTCCACTTT	CASSYGRGRRSPLHF
NA	TRBV7-2	TRBJ1-5	NA	TGTGCCAGCAGCTTAGCACTAAATAGCAATCAGCCCCAGCATTTT	CASSLALNSNQPQHF
NA	TRBV5-1	TRBJ1-1	TRBD1	TGCGCCAGCAGCCTGGACAGGGCGAACACTGAAGCTTTCTTT	CASSLDRANTEAFF
NA	TRBV6-6	TRBJ1-6	TRBD1	TGTGCCAGCAGTTACTCTAACTCACCGGGACAGCCACCCCTCCACTTT	CASSYSNSPGQPPLHF
NA	TRBV4-2	TRBJ2-7	TRBD2	TGTGCCAGCAGCCAAGATCCCCCGACTAGCGGGAGCTCCTACGAGCAGTACTTC	CASSQDPPTSGSSYEQYF
NA	TRBV4-1	TRBJ1-1	TRBD1	TGCGCCAGCAGCCACCTCGGACAGGTCACTGAAGCTTTCTTT	CASSHLGQVTEAFF
NA	TRBV9	TRBJ2-5	NA	TGTGCCAGCAGCGACGACAGGGCTCCGGGGGCCCAGTACTTC	CASSDDRAPGAQYF
few	TRBV5-1	TRBJ2-7	TRBD1	TGCGCCAGCAGCCTATACCGGGACAGATTTGACGAGCAGTACTTC	CASSLYRDRFDEQYF
few	TRBV5-1	TRBJ2-7	NA	TGCGCCAACAGCTTAACAGGCGAACCCTACGAGCAGTACTTC	CANSLTGEPYEQYF
few	TRBV19	TRBJ1-5	NA	TGTGCCAGTAGTAACACGGGGGGTCTGAACAATCAGCCCCAGCATTTT	CASSNTGGLNNQPQHF
NA	TRBV7-9	TRBJ1-2	NA	TGTGCCAGCAGCGAAACACTTGGGGCTGACTATGGCTACACCTTC	CASSETLGADYGYTF
NA	TRBV4-1	TRBJ1-2	TRBD1	TGCGCCAGCAGCCAAGTCGGGGGACAGAACTATGGCTACACCTTC	CASSQVGGQNYGYTF
few	TRBV5-1	TRBJ2-5	NA	TGCGCCAGCAGCTTGGTCGTGGGCTTGGAGACCCAGTACTTC	CASSLVVGLETQYF
few	TRBV7-9	TRBJ1-1	NA	TGTGCCAGCAGCCCTGGACAGAACACTGAAGCTTTCTTT	CASSPGQNTEAFF
few	TRBV6-6	TRBJ2-7	NA	TGTGCCAGCAGTTCCCCGAGCGACCCGAGCTCCTACGAGCAGTACTTC	CASSSPSDPSSYEQYF
few	TRBV10-1	TRBJ2-2	TRBD2	TGCGCCACCGGGGGGGCGGCGAACACCGGGGAGCTGTTTTTT	CATGGAANTGELFF
few	TRBV2	TRBJ2-7	TRBD2	TGTGCCGGCAACGAGGCGGGAGGGTCCTACGAGCAGTACTTC	CAGNEAGGSYEQYF
NA	TRBV9	TRBJ2-7	TRBD1	TGTGCCAGCAGCCTAGGTCCGAGACAGGGGGCCAACGAGCAGTACTTC	CASSLGPRQGANEQYF
few	TRBV7-3	TRBJ2-7	TRBD2	TGTGCCAGCAGCGCGGTAGCGGGAGGGTACGAGCAGTACTTC	CASSAVAGGYEQYF
few	TRBV15	TRBJ1-1	NA	TGTGCCACCAGCAGAGAGATTGAGCCGAACACTGAAGCTTTCTTT	CATSREIEPNTEAFF
few	TRBV2	TRBJ2-7	NA	TGTGCCAGCAGTCAAGGCCAGGTTTTGTACTTC	CASSQGQVLYF
few	TRBV7-9	TRBJ2-7	TRBD1	TGTGCCAGCAGCACGGACAGGGTGGAGCAGTACTTC	CASSTDRVEQYF
few	TRBV5-8	TRBJ2-7	NA	TGTGCCAGCAGCGAGACCTACGAGCAGTACTTC	CASSETYEQYF
few	TRBV4-1	TRBJ2-7	TRBD1	TGCGCCAGCAGCCAAGCGGGACAGTACGAGCAGTACTTC	CASSQAGQYEQYF
few	TRBV27	TRBJ1-6	NA	TGTGCCAGCAGTTCGGGGACCTATAATTCACCCCTCCACTTT	CASSSGTYNSPLHF
few	TRBV9	TRBJ2-7	TRBD2	TGTGCCAGCAGCGTAGGGGGAGGGTTCTACGAGCAGTACTTC	CASSVGGGFYEQYF
few	TRBV5-1	TRBJ2-1	TRBD2	TGCGCCAGCAGCTTGCGTGGTAGCGGGACCTACAATGAGCAGTTCTTC	CASSLRGSGTYNEQFF
few	TRBV5-1	TRBJ2-7	TRBD2	TGCGCCAGCAGCTTCGTGGGGGGGGAGGGCCACGAGCAGTACTTC	CASSFVGGEGHEQYF
few	TRBV7-2	TRBJ1-5	NA	TGTGCCAGCAGCTGGGGGCCCGATAGCAATCAGCCCCAGCATTTT	CASSWGPDSNQPQHF
few	TRBV2	TRBJ2-5	NA	TGTGCCAGCAGTGAGGGCAGGGGGGAAGAGACCCAGTACTTC	CASSEGRGEETQYF
few	TRBV7-8	TRBJ2-1	NA	TGTGCCAGCAGCCCCGACCAACGACTAGGAAATGAGCAGTTCTTC	CASSPDQRLGNEQFF
NA	TRBV4-1	TRBJ1-4	NA	TGCGCCAGCAGCCAAGAGATAGCAACTAATGAAAAACTGTTTTTT	CASSQEIATNEKLFF
NA	TRBV13	TRBJ2-1	TRBD2	TGTGCCAGCAGTTTAACCTTCCCGATCCGTCACGGGACTAGAGACAATGAGCAGTTCTTC	CASSLTFPIRHGTRDNEQFF
NA	TRBV27	TRBJ2-3	NA	TGTGCCAGCAGTTCATCTCCTAGCGCCCTTAGCACAGATACGCAGTATTTT	CASSSSPSALSTDTQYF
NA	TRBV28	TRBJ2-1	NA	TGTGCCAGCACTCCAAGCGACAGCTACAATGAGCAGTTCTTC	CASTPSDSYNEQFF